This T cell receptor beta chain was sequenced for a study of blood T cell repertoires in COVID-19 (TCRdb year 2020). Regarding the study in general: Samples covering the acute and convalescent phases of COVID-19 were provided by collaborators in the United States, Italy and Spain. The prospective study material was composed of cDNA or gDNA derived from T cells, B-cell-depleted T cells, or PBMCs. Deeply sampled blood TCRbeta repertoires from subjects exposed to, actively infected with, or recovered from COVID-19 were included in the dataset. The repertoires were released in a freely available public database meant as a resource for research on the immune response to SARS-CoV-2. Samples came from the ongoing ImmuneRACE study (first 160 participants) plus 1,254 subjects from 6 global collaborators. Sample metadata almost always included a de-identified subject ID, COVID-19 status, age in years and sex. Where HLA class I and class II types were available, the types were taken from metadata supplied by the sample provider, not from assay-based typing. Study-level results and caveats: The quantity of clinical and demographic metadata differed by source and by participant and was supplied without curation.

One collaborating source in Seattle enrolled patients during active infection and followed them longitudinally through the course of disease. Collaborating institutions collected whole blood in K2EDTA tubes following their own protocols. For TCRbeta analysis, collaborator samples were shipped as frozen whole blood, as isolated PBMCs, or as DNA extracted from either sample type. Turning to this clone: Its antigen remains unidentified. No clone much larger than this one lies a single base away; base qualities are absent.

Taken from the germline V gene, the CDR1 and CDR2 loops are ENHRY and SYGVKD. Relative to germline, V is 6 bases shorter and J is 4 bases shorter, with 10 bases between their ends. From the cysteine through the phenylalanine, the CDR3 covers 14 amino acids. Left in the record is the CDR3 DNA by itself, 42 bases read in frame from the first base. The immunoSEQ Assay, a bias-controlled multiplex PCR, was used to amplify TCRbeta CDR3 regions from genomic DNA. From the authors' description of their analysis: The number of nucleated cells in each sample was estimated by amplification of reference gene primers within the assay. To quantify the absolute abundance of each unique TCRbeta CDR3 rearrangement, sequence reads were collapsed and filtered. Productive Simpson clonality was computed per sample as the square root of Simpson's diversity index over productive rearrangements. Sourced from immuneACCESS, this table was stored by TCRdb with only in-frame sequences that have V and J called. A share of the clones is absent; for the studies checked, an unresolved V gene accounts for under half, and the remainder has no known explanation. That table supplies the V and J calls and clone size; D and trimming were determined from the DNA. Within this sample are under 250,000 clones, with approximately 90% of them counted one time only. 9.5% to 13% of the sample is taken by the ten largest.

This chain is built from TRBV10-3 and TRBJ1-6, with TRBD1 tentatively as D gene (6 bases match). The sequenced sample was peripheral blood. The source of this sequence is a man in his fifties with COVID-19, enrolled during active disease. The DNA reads TGTGCCATCAGCGCAGACAGGTATAATTCACCCCTCCACTTT. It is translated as CAISADRYNSPLHF.